This T cell receptor (beta chain) was obtained from a study of T cell repertoires in cytomegalovirus infection. General observations from the study: Based on cumulative public TCR beta family frequency, carriers of CMV plus the relevant HLA were identified.

As for this clonotype: Its specificity is unknown.

TCRdb used MiXCR to reprocess the reads, holding one entry per CDR3 protein. This sample has hundreds of thousands of distinct CDR3 sequences, with 33% found just once. The material was cultured PBMCs, obtained from culture after CMV antigen stimulation. The receptor's source is a human donor in good health (CMV status not recorded). Some clones in this sample may be carry-over from other donors' samples.

CDR3 amino acids: CASSFVSLGDLNGYTF. The CDR3 DNA follows: TGTGCCAGCAGTTTCGTCTCATTAGGGGACCTTAATGGCTACACCTTC. The chain carries TRBV12-3 or TRBV12-4 and TRBJ1-2, with a weak D call TRBD1 (5 bases). CDR3 length: 16 residues. Trimming took 3 bases from V and 6 from J, leaving 20 bases between them.